This T cell receptor beta chain was obtained from a study of OX40 agonist ivuxolimab in advanced cancers. As for the study in general: The dose of intravenous ivuxolimab that patients received every 2 weeks ranged from 0.01 to 10 mg/kg. Patients in dose escalation had liver, melanoma, kidney or head and neck cancers. The study's findings and limits: There was clonal expansion of CD4+ and CD8+ blood T cells by week 6 at 0.1 to 3.0 mg/kg. People who partly responded at 0.1-3.0 mg/kg had some of the least clonal expansion seen.

Germline CDR1 reads SGDLS; CDR2 reads YYNGEE. The V and J ends lost 3 bases and 0 bases respectively, with 12 bases between them. The CDR3 runs 16 residues. The table came from immunoSEQ multiplex PCR; TCRdb's copy has only in-frame clones and leaves some out. The table includes 63,000 or so clones, 70% to 90% detected once. As regards this clone: Its antigen is as yet unknown.

The chain uses TRBV9 and TRBJ2-2; the D gene is possibly TRBD1 (5 bases). The sample here was CD4+ or CD8+ T cells sorted from blood, taken in a trial of the OX40 agonist ivuxolimab. This receptor was obtained from an adult with an advanced solid tumor such as melanoma, head and neck, liver or kidney cancer. As DNA, the CDR3 is TGTGCCAGCAGCGGACGTACAGGCTCGAACACCGGGGAGCTGTTTTTT. As protein: CASSGRTGSNTGELFF.